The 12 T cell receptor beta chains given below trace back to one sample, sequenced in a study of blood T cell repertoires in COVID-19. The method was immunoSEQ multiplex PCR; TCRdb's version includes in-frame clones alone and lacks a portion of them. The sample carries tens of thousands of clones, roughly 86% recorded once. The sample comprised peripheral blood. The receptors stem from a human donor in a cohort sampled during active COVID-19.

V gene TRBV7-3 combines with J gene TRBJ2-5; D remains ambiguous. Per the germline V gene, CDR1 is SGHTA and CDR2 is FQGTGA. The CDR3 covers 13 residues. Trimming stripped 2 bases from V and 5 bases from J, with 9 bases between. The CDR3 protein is CASSLGLRETQYF. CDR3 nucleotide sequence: TGTGCCAGCAGCTTAGGTCTCCGGGAGACCCAGTACTTC. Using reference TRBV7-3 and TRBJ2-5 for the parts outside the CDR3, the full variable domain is GAGVSQTPSNKVTEKGKYVELRCDPISGHTALYWYRQSLGQGPEFLIYFQGTGAADDSGLPNDRFFAVRPEGSVSTLKIQRTERGDSAVYLCASSLGLRETQYFGPGTRLLVL.

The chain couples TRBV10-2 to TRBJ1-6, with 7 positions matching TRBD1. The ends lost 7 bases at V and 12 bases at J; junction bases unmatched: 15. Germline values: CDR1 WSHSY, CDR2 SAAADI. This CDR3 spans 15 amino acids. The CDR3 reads CASTRDRYSSGPLHF. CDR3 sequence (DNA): TGCGCCAGCACTAGGGACAGATATTCCAGCGGACCCCTCCACTTT.

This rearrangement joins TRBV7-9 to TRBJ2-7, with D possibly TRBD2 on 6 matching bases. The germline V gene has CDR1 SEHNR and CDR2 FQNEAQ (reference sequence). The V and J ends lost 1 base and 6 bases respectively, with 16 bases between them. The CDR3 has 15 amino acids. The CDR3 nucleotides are TGTGCCAGCAGCTTAGAAGGGGCGCGGGGCCTCGAGCAGTACTTC. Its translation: CASSLEGARGLEQYF.

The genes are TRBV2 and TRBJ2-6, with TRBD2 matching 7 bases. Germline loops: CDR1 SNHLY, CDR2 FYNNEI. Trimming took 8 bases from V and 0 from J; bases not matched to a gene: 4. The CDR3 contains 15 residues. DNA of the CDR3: TGTGCCAGCTTGTGGGGGGGCTCTGGGGCCAACGTCCTGACTTTC. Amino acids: CASLWGGSGANVLTF.

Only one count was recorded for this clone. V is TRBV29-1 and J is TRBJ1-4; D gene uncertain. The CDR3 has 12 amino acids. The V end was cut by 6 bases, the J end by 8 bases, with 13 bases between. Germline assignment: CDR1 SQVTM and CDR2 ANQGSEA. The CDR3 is CSVRVLEEKLFF. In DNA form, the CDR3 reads TGCAGCGTCCGGGTCTTAGAGGAAAAACTGTTTTTT.

The CDR3 is CASSMGGIQGRHTEAFF. CDR3 DNA sequence: TGTGCCAGTAGTATGGGGGGGATCCAGGGGCGTCACACTGAAGCTTTCTTT. The genes are TRBV19 and TRBJ1-1; maybe TRBD1 (6 bases). The CDR3 consists of 17 residues. The germline V gene has CDR1 LNHDA and CDR2 SQIVND (reference sequence). V shed 3 bases and J shed 3 bases, with 20 bases lying between them.

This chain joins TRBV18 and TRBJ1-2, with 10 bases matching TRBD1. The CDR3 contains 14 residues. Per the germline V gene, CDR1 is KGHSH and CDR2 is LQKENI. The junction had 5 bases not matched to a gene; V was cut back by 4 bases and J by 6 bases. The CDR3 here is CASSHPGQGHGYTF. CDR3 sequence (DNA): TGTGCCAGCTCACATCCGGGACAGGGGCATGGCTACACCTTC.

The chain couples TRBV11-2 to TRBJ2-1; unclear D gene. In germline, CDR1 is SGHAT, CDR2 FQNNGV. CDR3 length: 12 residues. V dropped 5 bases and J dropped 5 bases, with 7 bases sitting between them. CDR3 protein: CASSQHNNEQFF. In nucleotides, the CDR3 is TGTGCCAGCAGCCAACATAACAATGAGCAGTTCTTC.

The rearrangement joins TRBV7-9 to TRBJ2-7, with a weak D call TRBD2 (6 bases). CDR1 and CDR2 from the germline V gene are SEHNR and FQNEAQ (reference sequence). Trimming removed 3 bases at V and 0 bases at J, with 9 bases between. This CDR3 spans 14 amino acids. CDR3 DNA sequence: TGTGCCAGCAGCTTTGACGGGAGCTCCTACGAGCAGTACTTC. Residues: CASSFDGSSYEQYF.

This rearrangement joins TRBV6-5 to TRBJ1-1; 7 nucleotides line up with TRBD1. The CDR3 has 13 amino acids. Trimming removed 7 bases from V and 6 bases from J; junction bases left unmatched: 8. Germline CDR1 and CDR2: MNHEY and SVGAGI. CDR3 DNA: TGTGCCAGCAAAGGCCCAGGGACAGCTGAAGCTTTCTTT. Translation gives CASKGPGTAEAFF.

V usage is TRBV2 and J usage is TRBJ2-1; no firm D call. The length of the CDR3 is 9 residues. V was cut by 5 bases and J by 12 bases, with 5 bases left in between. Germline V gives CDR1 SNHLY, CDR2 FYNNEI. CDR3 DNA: TGTGCCAGCAGTCCCGGGCAGTTCTTC. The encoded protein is CASSPGQFF. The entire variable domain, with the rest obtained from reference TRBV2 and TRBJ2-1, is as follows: EPEVTQTPSHQVTQMGQEVILRCVPISNHLYFYWYRQILGQKVEFLVSFYNNEISEKSEIFDDQFSVERPDGSNFTLKIRSTKLEDSAMYFCASSPGQFFGPGTRLTVL.

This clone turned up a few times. The DNA for the CDR3 is TGTGCCAGCAGTATGCGACAGCTCCAAAAAAGCGGGGGTATTCATTCACCCCTCCACTTT. Translation gives CASSMRQLQKSGGIHSPLHF. The V and J genes are TRBV27 and TRBJ1-6; D is possibly TRBD1 (5 bases). CDR1 is MNHEY and CDR2 is SMNVEV in the germline V gene (reference sequence). Trimming left V 5 bases short and J 8 bases short, with 31 bases between. The CDR3 has 20 amino acids.